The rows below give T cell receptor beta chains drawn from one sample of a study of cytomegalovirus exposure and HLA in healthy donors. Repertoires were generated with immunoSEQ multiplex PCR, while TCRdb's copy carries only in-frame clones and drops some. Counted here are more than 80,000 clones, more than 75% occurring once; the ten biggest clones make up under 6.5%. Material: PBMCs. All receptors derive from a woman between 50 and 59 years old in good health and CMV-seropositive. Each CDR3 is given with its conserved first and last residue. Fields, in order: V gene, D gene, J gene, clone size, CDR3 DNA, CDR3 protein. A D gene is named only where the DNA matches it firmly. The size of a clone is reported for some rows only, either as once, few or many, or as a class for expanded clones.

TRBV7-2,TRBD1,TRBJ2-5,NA,TGTGCCAGCAGCTTAGGAGGGACAGGGGGAGGAGAGACCCAGTACTTC,CASSLGGTGGGETQYF
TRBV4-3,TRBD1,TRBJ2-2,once,TGCGCCAGCAGCCACCAGGGACAGGGGAGGGACACCGGGGAGCTGTTTTTT,CASSHQGQGRDTGELFF
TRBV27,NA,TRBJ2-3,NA,TGTGCCAGCAGTCATTACCGGTCCAACACAGATACGCAGTATTTT,CASSHYRSNTDTQYF
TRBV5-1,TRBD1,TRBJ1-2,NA,TGCGCCAGCAGCTTGGGGGACAGTCGGGTCTATGGCTACACCTTC,CASSLGDSRVYGYTF
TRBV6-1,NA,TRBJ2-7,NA,TGTGCCAGCACCTCGACAGCCTTTTCCACCTACGAGCAGTACTTC,CASTSTAFSTYEQYF
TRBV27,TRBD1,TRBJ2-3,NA,TGTGCCAGCAGGGACAGGGTGAGCACAGATACGCAGTATTTT,CASRDRVSTDTQYF
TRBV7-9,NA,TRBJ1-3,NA,TGTTCCAGCAGCTTAGCGGTGGAGAACACCATATATTTT,CSSSLAVENTIYF
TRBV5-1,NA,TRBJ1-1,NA,TGCGCCAGCAGCGCACAGGGTGGCCTCCTTGAAGCTTTCTTT,CASSAQGGLLEAFF
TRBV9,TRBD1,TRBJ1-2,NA,TGTGCCAGCAGCGTAGGACAGGGGGCGGGCTACACCTTC,CASSVGQGAGYTF
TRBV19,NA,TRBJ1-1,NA,TGTGCCAGTAGTATAGCGAGGTCGGTCATGAACACTGAAGCTTTCTTT,CASSIARSVMNTEAFF
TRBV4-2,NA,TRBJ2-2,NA,TGTGCCAGCAGCTTTCAGCGCCTTCGGAGCACCGGGGAGCTGTTTTTT,CASSFQRLRSTGELFF
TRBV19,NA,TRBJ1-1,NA,TGTGCCAGTAGTATCGGGCGGGGGCTTAGGACTGAAGCTTTCTTT,CASSIGRGLRTEAFF
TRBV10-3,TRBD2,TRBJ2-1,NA,TGTGCCATCAGTCTGACTAGCGGGGGCCTAAGCTCCTACAATGAGCAGTTCTTC,CAISLTSGGLSSYNEQFF
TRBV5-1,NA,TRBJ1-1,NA,TGCGCCAGCAGCTACACAGCGAACACTGAAGCTTTCTTT,CASSYTANTEAFF
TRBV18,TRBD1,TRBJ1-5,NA,TGTGCCAGCTCATCTGGACCGGGACAGAATCAGCCCCAGCATTTT,CASSSGPGQNQPQHF
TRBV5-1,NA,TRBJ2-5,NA,TGCGCCAGCAGCTTCCAAGCCCAAGAGACCCAGTACTTC,CASSFQAQETQYF
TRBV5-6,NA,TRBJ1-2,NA,TGTGCCAGCAGCACCTGGGCCTTAGCTAACTATGGCTACACCTTC,CASSTWALANYGYTF
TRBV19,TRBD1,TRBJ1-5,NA,TGTGCCAGCCTCGACAGGGCGAGCAATCAGCCCCAGCATTTT,CASLDRASNQPQHF
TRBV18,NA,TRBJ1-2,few,TGTGCCAGCTCCGAGAACAGGGACGGCTACACCTTC,CASSENRDGYTF
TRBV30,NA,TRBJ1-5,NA,TGTGCCTGGACGGGGGGGGCTAATCAGCCCCAGCATTTT,CAWTGGANQPQHF
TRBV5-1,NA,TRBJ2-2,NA,TGCGCCAGCAGGCCCCCCGCGGGGAACACCGGGGAGCTGTTTTTT,CASRPPAGNTGELFF
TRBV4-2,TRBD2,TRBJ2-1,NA,TGTGCCAGCAGCCAAGATGGGGCGGGGGGAAGGAATGAGCAGTTCTTC,CASSQDGAGGRNEQFF
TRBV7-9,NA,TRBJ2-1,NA,TGTGCCAGCAGACCCGCGGGGGCCAACTACAATGAGCAGTTCTTC,CASRPAGANYNEQFF
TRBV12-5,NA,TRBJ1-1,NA,TGTGCTAGTGCCTTGAACACTGAAGCTTTCTTT,CASALNTEAFF
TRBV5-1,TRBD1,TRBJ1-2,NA,TGCGCCAGCAGCTTCTACGGGACAGGCGTTAACTATGGCTACACCTTC,CASSFYGTGVNYGYTF
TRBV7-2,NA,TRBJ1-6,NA,TGTGCCAGCAGCAAACACTTGGAGGGGAGCTCCTATAATTCACCCCTCCACTTT,CASSKHLEGSSYNSPLHF
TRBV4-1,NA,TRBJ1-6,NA,TGCGCCAGCAGCCCGGGACGGGGGACTTCACCCCTCCACTTT,CASSPGRGTSPLHF
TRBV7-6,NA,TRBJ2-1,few,TGTGCCAGCAGTTATACGGAGGGAAATGAGCAGTTCTTC,CASSYTEGNEQFF
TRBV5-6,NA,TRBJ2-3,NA,TGTGCCAGCAGCTTGGGGGGGCCAGATACGCAGTATTTT,CASSLGGPDTQYF
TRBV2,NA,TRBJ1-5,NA,TGTGCCAGCAGTGGTGGCAGGGGCCGGACCCGTCAGCCCCAGCATTTT,CASSGGRGRTRQPQHF
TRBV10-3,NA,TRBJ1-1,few,TGTGCCATCAGTGAGGCGAGCACTGAAGCTTTCTTT,CAISEASTEAFF
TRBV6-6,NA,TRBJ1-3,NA,TGTGCCAGCAACAGGAGTGGTGGAAACACCATATATTTT,CASNRSGGNTIYF
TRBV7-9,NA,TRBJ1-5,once,TGTGCCAGCAGCCCCGGGTCGGGGGTCAGCAATCAGCCCCAGCATTTT,CASSPGSGVSNQPQHF
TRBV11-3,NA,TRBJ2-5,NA,TGTGCCAGCAGCCCCGAAGCAGGGCGAGAGACCCAGTACTTC,CASSPEAGRETQYF
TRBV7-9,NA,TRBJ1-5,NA,TGTTCCAGCAGCTTAGAAGGGGGTCAGCCCCAGCATTTT,CSSSLEGGQPQHF
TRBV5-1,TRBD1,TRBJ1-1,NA,TGCGCCAGCAGCCCAGGACAGGGGATAATCACTGAAGCTTTCTTT,CASSPGQGIITEAFF
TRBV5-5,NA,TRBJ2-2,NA,TGTGCCAGCAGATCACAGGGACCCGGGGAGCTGTTTTTT,CASRSQGPGELFF
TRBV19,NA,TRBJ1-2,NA,TGTGCCAGTAGTATAGTCCGGAGCTATGGCTACACCTTC,CASSIVRSYGYTF
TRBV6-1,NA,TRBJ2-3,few,TGTGCCAGCAGTAACAGGGATACGCAGTATTTT,CASSNRDTQYF